This T cell receptor beta chain is drawn from a study of T-cell reconstitution after alpha-beta-depleted transplantation in children. Study findings and constraints: It was surviving recipient T cells and thymic progenitors that gave some patients high TCRbeta diversity at day 60. From newly produced T cells came most of the T-cell counts and diversity one year after transplant. Reportedly, only several hundred clones from non-depleted graft cells drove alpha-beta T-cell counts at about two months.

Unique molecular identifiers were used in preparing the TCRbeta library. TCRdb reanalysed the PCR reads using MiXCR and keeps one entry per CDR3 protein. Found here are hundreds of thousands of distinct CDR3 sequences, approximately 11% of them singletons; the top ten hold under 30%. Germline lookup yields CDR1 DFQATT and CDR2 SNEGSKA (reference sequence). This CDR3 comprises 16 residues. V shed 3 bases and J 0 bases; nucleotides not matched to a gene: 8. There are many counts of this clonotype. The target antigen is unknown. Sequenced here: PBMCs, sampled before TCRalphabeta/CD19-depleted stem cell transplant. V is TRBV20-1 and J is TRBJ1-5; 7 bases map to TRBD1. The receptor comes from a child under two years old with acute myeloid leukemia, due to receive a stem cell transplant. The CDR3 sequence: CSAREGAYGSNQPQHF. Here the CDR3 DNA reads TGCAGTGCTAGGGAGGGGGCTTATGGTAGCAATCAGCCCCAGCATTTT.